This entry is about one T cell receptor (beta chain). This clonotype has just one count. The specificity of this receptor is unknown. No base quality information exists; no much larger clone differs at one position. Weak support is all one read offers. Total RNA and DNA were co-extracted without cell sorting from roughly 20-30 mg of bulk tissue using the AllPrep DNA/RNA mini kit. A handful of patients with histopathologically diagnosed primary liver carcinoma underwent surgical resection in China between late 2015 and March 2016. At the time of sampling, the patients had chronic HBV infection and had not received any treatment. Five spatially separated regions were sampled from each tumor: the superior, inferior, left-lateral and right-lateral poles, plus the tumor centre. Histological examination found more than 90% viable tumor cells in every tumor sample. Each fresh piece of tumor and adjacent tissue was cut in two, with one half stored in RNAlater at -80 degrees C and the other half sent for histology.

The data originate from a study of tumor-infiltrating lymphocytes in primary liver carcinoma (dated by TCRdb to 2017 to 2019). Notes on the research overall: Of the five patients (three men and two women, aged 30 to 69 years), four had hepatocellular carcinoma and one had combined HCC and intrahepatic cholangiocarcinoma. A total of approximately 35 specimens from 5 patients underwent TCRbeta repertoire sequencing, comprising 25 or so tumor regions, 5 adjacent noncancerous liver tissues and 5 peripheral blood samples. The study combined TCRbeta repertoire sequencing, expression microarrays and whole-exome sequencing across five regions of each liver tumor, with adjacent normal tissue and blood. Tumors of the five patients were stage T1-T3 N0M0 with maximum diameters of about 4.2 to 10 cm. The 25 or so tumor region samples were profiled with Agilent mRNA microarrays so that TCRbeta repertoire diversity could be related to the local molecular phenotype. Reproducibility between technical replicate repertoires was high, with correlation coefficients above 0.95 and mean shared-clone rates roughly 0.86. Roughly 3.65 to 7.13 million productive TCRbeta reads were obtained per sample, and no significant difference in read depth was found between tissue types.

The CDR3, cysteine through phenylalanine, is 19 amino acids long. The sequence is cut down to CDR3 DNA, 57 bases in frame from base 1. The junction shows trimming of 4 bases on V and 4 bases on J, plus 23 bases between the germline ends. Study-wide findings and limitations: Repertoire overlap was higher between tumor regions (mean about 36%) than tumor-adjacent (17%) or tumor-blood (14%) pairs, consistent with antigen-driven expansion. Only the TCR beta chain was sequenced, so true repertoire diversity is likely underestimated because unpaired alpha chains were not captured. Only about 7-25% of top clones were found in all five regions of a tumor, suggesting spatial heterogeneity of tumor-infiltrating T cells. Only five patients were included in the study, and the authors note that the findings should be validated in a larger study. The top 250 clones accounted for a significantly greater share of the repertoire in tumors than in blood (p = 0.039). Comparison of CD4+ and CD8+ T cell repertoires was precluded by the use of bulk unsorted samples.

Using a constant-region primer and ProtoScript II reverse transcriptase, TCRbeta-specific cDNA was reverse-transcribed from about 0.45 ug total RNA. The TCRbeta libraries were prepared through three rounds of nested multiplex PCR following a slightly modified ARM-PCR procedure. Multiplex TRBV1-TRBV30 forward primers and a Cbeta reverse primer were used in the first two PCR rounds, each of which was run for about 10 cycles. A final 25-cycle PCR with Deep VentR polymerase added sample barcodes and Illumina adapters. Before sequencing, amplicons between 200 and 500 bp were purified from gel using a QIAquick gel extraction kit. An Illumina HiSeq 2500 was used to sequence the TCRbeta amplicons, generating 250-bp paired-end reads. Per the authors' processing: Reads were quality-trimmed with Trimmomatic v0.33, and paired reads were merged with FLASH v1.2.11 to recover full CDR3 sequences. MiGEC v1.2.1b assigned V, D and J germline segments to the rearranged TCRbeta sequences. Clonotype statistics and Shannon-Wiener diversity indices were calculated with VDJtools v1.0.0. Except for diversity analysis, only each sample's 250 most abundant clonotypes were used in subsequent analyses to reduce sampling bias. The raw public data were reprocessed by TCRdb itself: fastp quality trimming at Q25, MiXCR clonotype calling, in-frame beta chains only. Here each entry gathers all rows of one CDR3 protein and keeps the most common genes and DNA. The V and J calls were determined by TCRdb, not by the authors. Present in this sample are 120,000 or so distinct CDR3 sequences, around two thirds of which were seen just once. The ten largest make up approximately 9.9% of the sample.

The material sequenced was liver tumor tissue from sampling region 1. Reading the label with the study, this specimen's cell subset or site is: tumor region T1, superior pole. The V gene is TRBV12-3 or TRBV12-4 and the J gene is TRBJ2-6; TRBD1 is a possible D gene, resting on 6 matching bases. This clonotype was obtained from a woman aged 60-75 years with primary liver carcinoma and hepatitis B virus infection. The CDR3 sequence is CASSWDTPGPKTGANVLTF. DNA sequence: TGTGCCAGCAGTTGGGACACCCCAGGGCCAAAGACCGGGGCCAACGTCCTGACTTTC.